The rows below give T cell receptor beta chains drawn from one sample of a study of blood T cell repertoires in COVID-19. Data came from immunoSEQ multiplex PCR; TCRdb stores just in-frame clones and leaves some out. The table has roughly 100,000 clones, roughly nine tenths seen once; the top ten hold roughly 5.5%. Input material: peripheral blood. All receptors come from a human donor in a cohort sampled during active COVID-19. CDR3s include the opening cysteine and the closing phenylalanine or tryptophan. Some rows have no size entry. The others give once, few or many, or a class for an expanded clone.

14 TRBJ2-7 NA TRBV9 CASSVVGNSYEQYF
15 TRBJ2-7 NA TRBV6-5 CASSYTRTSAGEQYF
13 TRBJ2-7 NA TRBV9 CASSLTTGSEQYF
14 TRBJ1-5 NA TRBV6-5 CASSKQGARQPQHF
15 TRBJ1-2 NA TRBV13 CASSVRGGANYGYTF
15 TRBJ1-2 once TRBV4-3 CASSQDHGTGFGYTF
14 TRBJ1-5 few TRBV18 CASSPGAGHQPQHF
14 TRBJ2-1 once TRBV3-1/TRBV3-2 CASSQPLAGEGRFF
17 TRBJ2-3 NA TRBV4-2 CASSQEGVSGSTDTQYF
14 TRBJ1-2 NA TRBV28 CASSLGTGGDGYTF
15 TRBJ2-7 NA TRBV7-2 CASSLSSGSSYEQYF
16 TRBJ2-3 NA TRBV30 CAWSVRLAGGTNTQYF
15 TRBJ2-7 NA TRBV18 CASSFSTGTGYEQYF
13 TRBJ1-1 NA TRBV6-6 CASSLGQVTEAFF
15 TRBJ2-5 NA TRBV5-4 CASSFSGGLQETQYF
19 TRBJ1-6 NA TRBV4-3 CASSPEGTGSGSDPSPLHF
14 TRBJ1-4 NA TRBV9 CASSKRATNEKLFF
21 TRBJ2-5 NA TRBV6-1 CASSEEFGSGGAPPWQETQYF
11 TRBJ1-2 NA TRBV12-3/TRBV12-4 CATTRSYGYTF
17 TRBJ1-5 NA TRBV24-1 CATSDLRQINSNQPQHF
13 TRBJ2-7 NA TRBV6-6 CASRPTAGYEQYF
13 TRBJ2-2 once TRBV4-1 CASSHTGAGELFF